This T cell receptor (beta chain) was identified in a study of blood T cell repertoires in COVID-19. Study-wide background: Italy, Spain and the United States were the sources of the convalescent and acute COVID-19 samples.

Per the original methods: Nucleated cell number was recorded as an estimate derived from reference gene primer amplification. Sequenced by immunoSEQ multiplex PCR; TCRdb stores in-frame clones only, minus some. V and J calls and clone size are copied from that table; D and trimming were computed from the DNA. Of about 330,000 clones in the sample, about 90% were seen once. Germline CDR1 SGHNT, CDR2 YYREEE (reference sequence). The ends were cut back, 4 bases at V and 3 bases at J, with 14 bases in the middle. The CDR3 has 15 amino acids. Donors were grouped by their self-reported clinical history. The material sequenced was PBMCs or T cells enriched from blood (not recorded which). The receptor's source is a woman in her 30s who had recovered from COVID-19. The V call is TRBV5-4, the J call TRBJ2-1; possibly TRBD2 for D (5 bases). The CDR3 coding sequence is TGTGCCAGCAGCCCCGTGGACTCCATCTACAATGAGCAGTTCTTC. This translates into CASSPVDSIYNEQFF.